This T cell receptor beta chain was found in a study of blood T cell repertoires in COVID-19. Clones were read by immunoSEQ multiplex PCR, and TCRdb kept only the in-frame ones, dropping some. The sample has 200,000 to 250,000 clones; 85% to 90% are singletons. The CDR3 has 19 residues. Trimming shortened V by 0 bases and J by 3 bases, and 21 bases separated the two germline ends. Germline V gene data show CDR1 as LGHDT and CDR2 as YNNKEL (reference sequence). Sequencing was carried out using peripheral blood. The chain links TRBV3-1 (or the pseudogene TRBV3-2) to TRBJ2-4; D may be TRBD1 (6 bases). The TCR comes from a man in his fifties with COVID-19, enrolled during active disease. The CDR3: CASSQDGARGQLGKNIQYF. For the CDR3, the DNA is TGTGCCAGCAGCCAAGATGGGGCCAGGGGTCAGCTGGGCAAAAACATTCAGTACTTC.